The present T cell receptor beta chain was sequenced within a study of T cells in tumors after PD-1 blockade. The wider study: Peripheral blood samples averaged 36,536 unique clonotypes and roughly 110,000 templates. Findings and caveats of the study: Approximately 41% of tumor TCR clonotypes were also found in blood.

Measured with immunoSEQ multiplex PCR; TCRdb has only the in-frame clones, and not every one. This sample has 15,000 to 25,000 clones, with over 75% found just once. About this clone: Its antigen is unidentified.

The source is a human donor with advanced basal cell or squamous cell carcinoma (not recorded which). The material sequenced was PBMCs, taken after anti-PD-1 therapy.

As DNA, the CDR3 is TGTGCCACCCAGGGGGGTGAATGGGATGAGCAGTTCTTC. This encodes CATQGGEWDEQFF. The genes are TRBV10-3 and TRBJ2-1; a weak D match, TRBD1 (7 bases). Germline V gene data show CDR1 as ENHRY and CDR2 as SYGVKD. Trimming removed 10 bases from V and 8 bases from J, with 18 bases in between. There are 13 residues in the CDR3.